This TCR beta chain was recovered during a study of monozygotic twins with inflammatory bowel disease. Findings of the study overall: A lone strong IBD-associated signal or clonotype found no support.

Total RNA input per TCR library was about 3,400 ng. Amplification used two nested PCRs: about 17 cycles, then 9 cycles, on TCRalpha/TCRbeta cDNA. TCRdb re-called the 5' RACE reads and shows each CDR3 protein once, DNA omitted. The table counts some 170,000 distinct CDR3 sequences; under 3.5% lies in the top ten. The CDR3 runs to 14 residues. Germline lookup yields CDR1 MDHEN and CDR2 SYDVKM. As concerns this clonotype: Antigen: not known.

This chain connects TRBV28 to TRBJ2-1; the D call from TCRdb, TRBD2, cannot be confirmed without DNA. The sample taken for sequencing was blood. The receptor was derived from a human donor with ulcerative colitis or Crohn's disease, or a healthy co-twin of an affected twin (not recorded which). This CDR3 is CASSLLGSYNEQFF.